The 18 T cell receptor beta chains given below trace back to one sample, sequenced in a study of T cell repertoires in cytomegalovirus infection. TCRdb used MiXCR to reprocess the reads, holding one entry per CDR3 protein. The sample lists roughly 760,000 distinct CDR3 sequences, roughly a third occurring once. Source material: PBMCs. The receptors come from a human donor in good health (CMV status not recorded). Some clones in this sample may be carry-over from other donors' samples.

This clonotype has a handful of counts. J is TRBJ1-6 and V is TRBV7-8; TRBD1 matches 7 bases. In germline, CDR1 is SGHVS, CDR2 FQNEAQ. The CDR3 sequence is 15 residues long. J gave up 4 bases and V 6 bases, and 6 bases lay outside the gene matches. This CDR3 reads CASRDRDSYNSPLHF. The CDR3 DNA reads TGTGCCAGCAGGGATAGGGACAGTTATAATTCACCCCTCCACTTT.

The genes are TRBV20-1 and TRBJ2-1, with 14 nucleotides matching TRBD2. J was trimmed by 0 bases and V by 3 bases; bases with no gene match: 10. The CDR3 length is 19 residues. CDR1 is DFQATT, CDR2 SNEGSKA, per germline (reference sequence). The CDR3 DNA follows: TGCAGTGCTAGCCACGGACTAGCGGGAGGCCCGAGCTCCTACAATGAGCAGTTCTTC. It encodes CSASHGLAGGPSSYNEQFF.

The chain uses TRBV7-2 and TRBJ2-1; D is unclear. The CDR3 is made up of 16 amino acids. Trimming shortened V by 2 bases and J by 1 base, and 12 bases separated the two germline ends. The germline CDR1 and CDR2 sequences are SGHTA and FQGNSA. The CDR3 here is CASSLRLIPSYNEQFF. The CDR3 DNA is TGTGCCAGCAGCTTAAGGTTAATACCTTCCTACAATGAGCAGTTCTTC.

The chain uses TRBV14 and TRBJ2-1; 8 nucleotides match TRBD2. This CDR3 has 16 amino acids. Trimming took 8 bases from V and 3 from J; bases not matched to a gene: 12. Germline CDR1 reads SGHDN; CDR2 reads FVKESK. The CDR3 coding sequence is TGTGCCAGCGGCGCGGGGTCTAGCGGGTTCTACAATGAGCAGTTCTTC. Amino acid sequence: CASGAGSSGFYNEQFF.

The chain uses TRBV10-3 and TRBJ2-7, with D maybe TRBD2 (6 bases). V was pared by 8 bases and J by 11 bases, with 22 bases between. From germline, CDR1 is ENHRY and CDR2 SYGVKD. This CDR3 spans 13 amino acids. The CDR3 DNA is TGTGCCATCTCCCCGGGAGAAAATCAATCTAAGTACTTC. This encodes CAISPGENQSKYF.

Regarding this clonotype: The missing conserved phenylalanine or tryptophan at the end of this CDR3 makes a read error likely. The chain has TRBV28 and TRBJ2-7; TRBD1 might be the D (6 bases). The germline CDR1 and CDR2 sequences are MDHEN and SYDVKM. The CDR3 totals 17 residues. Trimming shortened V by 5 bases and J by 2 bases, and 22 bases separated the two germline ends. CDR3 nucleotide sequence: TGTGCCAGCAGTACCTGGGATCCGGGACATGAGGCCTACGAGCAGTACTTA. This encodes CASSTWDPGHEAYEQYL.

The table lists this clonotype with a few counts. The chain joins TRBV15 to TRBJ2-1; the D is unclear. This CDR3 has 12 residues. The germline gives CDR1 LNHNV, CDR2 YYDKDF (reference sequence). V lost 4 bases, J lost 7 bases, and 8 bases lay in between. In nucleotides, the CDR3 is TGTGCCACCAGCACAGACCCAAATGAGCAGTTCTTC. Its translation: CATSTDPNEQFF. Full variable domain (rest looked up from reference TRBV15 and TRBJ2-1): DAMVIQNPRYQVTQFGKPVTLSCSQTLNHNVMYWYQQKSSQAPKLLFHYYDKDFNNEADTPDNFQSRRPNTSFCFLDIRSPGLGDTAMYLCATSTDPNEQFFGPGTRLTVL.

This clonotype was found once. The genes are TRBV2 and TRBJ1-6; D remains unclear. CDR1 and CDR2 from the germline V gene are SNHLY and FYNNEI. The CDR3 has 12 amino acids. Trimming pared 7 bases from V and 9 bases from J, leaving 10 bases between. CDR3 nucleotide sequence: TGTGCCAGCACCCAGGTCGGTTCACCCCTCCACTTT. Encoded protein: CASTQVGSPLHF.

The rearrangement links TRBV12-3 or TRBV12-4 to TRBJ1-6, with 7 bases lining up with TRBD1. The CDR3 length is 18 residues. Trimming cost V 2 bases and J 8 bases; bases outside gene matches: 15. Here the CDR3 DNA reads TGTGCCAGCAGTTTAACTGTAGCGGGTGACAGGGACGATTCACCCCTCCACTTT. Its protein product is CASSLTVAGDRDDSPLHF.

The genes are TRBV5-4 and TRBJ2-3, with D perhaps assigned TRBD1 or TRBD2 (5 bases each). Looked up from germline, CDR1 is SGHNT and CDR2 is YYREEE (reference sequence). V was cut by 7 bases and J by 6 bases, with 12 bases left in between. The CDR3 has 12 amino acids. Written as DNA, the CDR3 is TGTGCCAGCGCCGGGACCGGGGATACGCAGTATTTT. Translation: CASAGTGDTQYF.

This clonotype was picked up a small number of times. This chain connects TRBV28 to TRBJ1-4; D might be TRBD1 (5 bases). CDR1 is MDHEN, CDR2 SYDVKM, per germline. V was shortened by 3 bases and J by 3 bases, with 14 bases between the two germline ends. CDR3 length: 16 amino acids. The chain's CDR3 is CASSFPAGTPNEKLFF. The CDR3 DNA follows: TGTGCCAGCAGTTTCCCTGCCGGGACTCCTAATGAAAAACTGTTTTTT. Filled out from reference TRBV28 and TRBJ1-4, the complete variable domain reads DVKVTQSSRYLVKRTGEKVFLECVQDMDHENMFWYRQDPGLGLRLIYFSYDVKMKEKGDIPEGYSVSREKKERFSLILESASTNQTSMYLCASSFPAGTPNEKLFFGSGTQLSVL.

This chain connects TRBV7-2 to TRBJ2-7; D is tentatively TRBD1 or TRBD2 (5 bases each). Trimming took off 1 base at V and 4 bases at J, with 17 bases between the two ends. The V gene's germline CDR1 is SGHTA and CDR2 FQGNSA. The CDR3 covers 16 residues. The CDR3 reads CASSLGGTGPQYEQYF. The CDR3 DNA sequence: TGTGCCAGCAGCTTAGGAGGGACGGGTCCTCAGTACGAGCAGTACTTC.

In this sample, this clonotype turned up many times. The rearrangement links TRBV7-2 to TRBJ2-2; a possible D gene is TRBD2 (5 bases). Germline CDR1 and CDR2: SGHTA and FQGNSA. V lost 5 bases to trimming and J lost 5 bases, with 12 bases between them. The CDR3 covers 14 residues. CDR3 bases: TGTGCCAGCAGCCCCCGCCGGGGAACCGGGGAGCTGTTTTTT. Amino acids: CASSPRRGTGELFF. The full variable domain, in which reference TRBV7-2 and TRBJ2-2 provide the parts outside the CDR3, is GAGVSQSPSNKVTEKGKDVELRCDPISGHTALYWYRQSLGQGLEFLIYFQGNSAPDKSGLPSDRFSAERTGGSVSTLTIQRTQQEDSAVYLCASSPRRGTGELFFGEGSRLTVL.

The count of this clonotype is one. A much larger clone is a single base away; this may be a read error. The chain recombines TRBV7-2 with TRBJ2-1; no clear D gene. CDR3 length: 15 residues. Germline-derived CDR1 and CDR2 are SGHTA and FQGNSA. CDR3 loop: CDSSLMASSYNEQFF. The CDR3 coding sequence is TGTGACAGCAGCTTAATGGCAAGCTCCTACAATGAGCAGTTCTTC.

This clonotype has just one count. A much larger clone differs by one base, so this may be a read error. The gene calls are TRBV7-2 and TRBJ2-7, with 8 bases identical to TRBD1. Germline V gives CDR1 SGHTA, CDR2 FQGNSA. The CDR3 sequence is 14 residues long. In nucleotides, the CDR3 is TGTGGCAGCAGCCCACGGACAGGGACGGGCGAGCAGTACTTC. Protein product: CGSSPRTGTGEQYF.

With respect to this clonotype: The junction departs from germline at one end; a sequencing error may be responsible. The chain carries TRBV6-1 and TRBJ2-1, with D perhaps being TRBD1 or TRBD2 (5 bases each). The CDR3 consists of 12 residues. In germline, CDR1 is MNHNS, CDR2 SASEGT. CDR3: CDSSYGGTSRFF. CDR3 coding DNA: TGTGACAGCAGTTACGGTGGGACCTCTCGGTTCTTC.

This clonotype was seen only once. This sequence joins TRBV29-1 and TRBJ1-3; no firm D call. Germline V CDR1 and CDR2: SQVTM, ANQGSEA. Deletions cut 6 bases from V and 0 bases from J, with 3 bases between. This CDR3 contains 11 residues. CDR3 amino acids: CSVRSGNTIYF. CDR3 DNA sequence: TGCAGCGTACGCTCTGGAAACACCATATATTTT. The variable domain in full, completed from reference TRBV29-1 and TRBJ1-3, reads SAVISQKPSRDICQRGTSLTIQCQVDSQVTMMFWYRQQPGQSLTLIATANQGSEATYESGFVIDKFPISRPNLTFSTLTVSNMSPEDSSIYLCSVRSGNTIYFGEGSWLTVV.

This clonotype was picked up a small number of times. The chain links TRBV19 to TRBJ1-5; D gene uncertain. CDR1 and CDR2 (germline): LNHDA, SQIVND (reference sequence). Trimming removed 5 bases from V and 9 bases from J, with 11 bases in between. The CDR3 contains 12 residues. CDR3 in amino acids: CASSPREPPQHF. The CDR3, as DNA: TGTGCCAGTAGTCCGCGGGAACCGCCCCAGCATTTT.